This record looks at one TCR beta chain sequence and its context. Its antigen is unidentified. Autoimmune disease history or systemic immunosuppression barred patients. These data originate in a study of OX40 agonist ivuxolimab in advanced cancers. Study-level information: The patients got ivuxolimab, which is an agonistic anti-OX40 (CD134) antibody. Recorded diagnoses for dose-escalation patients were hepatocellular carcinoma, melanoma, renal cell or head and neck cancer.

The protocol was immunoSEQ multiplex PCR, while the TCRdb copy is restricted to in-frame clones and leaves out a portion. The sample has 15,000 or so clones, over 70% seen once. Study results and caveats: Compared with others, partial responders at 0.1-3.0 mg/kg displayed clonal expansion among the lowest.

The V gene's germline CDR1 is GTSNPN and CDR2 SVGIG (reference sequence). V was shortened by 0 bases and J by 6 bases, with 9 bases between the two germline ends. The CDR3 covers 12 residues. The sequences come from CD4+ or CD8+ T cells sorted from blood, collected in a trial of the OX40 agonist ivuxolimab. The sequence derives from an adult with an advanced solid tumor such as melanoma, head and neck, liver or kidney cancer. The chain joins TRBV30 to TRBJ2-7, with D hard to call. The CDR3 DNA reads TGTGCCTGGAGTGTAGAACCCACCGAGCAGTACTTC. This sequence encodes CAWSVEPTEQYF. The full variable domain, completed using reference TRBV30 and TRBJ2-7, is SQTIHQWPATLVQPVGSPLSLECTVEGTSNPNLYWYRQAAGRGLQLLFYSVGIGQISSEVPQNLSASRPQDRQFILSSKKLLLSDSGFYLCAWSVEPTEQYFGPGTRLTVT.